A single T cell receptor (beta chain) is shown here with its context. The target antigen is unknown. These data belong to a study of T cell responses to AZD1222 COVID-19 vaccine. General study results and limits: Most donors were white British, females outnumbered males, and clonal diversity was possibly underestimated. Among AZD1222 vaccinees, only six were seropositive at baseline.

Sequencing used immunoSEQ multiplex PCR; TCRdb keeps in-frame clones, though not all of them. The sample includes about 100,000 clones, 87% of them seen just once. Source: peripheral blood, taken 28 days after the second AZD1222 dose. This TCR was recovered from an adult who received the AZD1222 COVID-19 vaccine.

In nucleotides, the CDR3 is TGTGCCAGCAGTTTTGAGACCTATGGCTACACCTTC. Encoded protein: CASSFETYGYTF. J is TRBJ1-2 and V is TRBV12-3 or TRBV12-4; no clear D. CDR3 length: 12 amino acids. V lost 3 bases, J lost 4 bases, and 6 bases lay in between.